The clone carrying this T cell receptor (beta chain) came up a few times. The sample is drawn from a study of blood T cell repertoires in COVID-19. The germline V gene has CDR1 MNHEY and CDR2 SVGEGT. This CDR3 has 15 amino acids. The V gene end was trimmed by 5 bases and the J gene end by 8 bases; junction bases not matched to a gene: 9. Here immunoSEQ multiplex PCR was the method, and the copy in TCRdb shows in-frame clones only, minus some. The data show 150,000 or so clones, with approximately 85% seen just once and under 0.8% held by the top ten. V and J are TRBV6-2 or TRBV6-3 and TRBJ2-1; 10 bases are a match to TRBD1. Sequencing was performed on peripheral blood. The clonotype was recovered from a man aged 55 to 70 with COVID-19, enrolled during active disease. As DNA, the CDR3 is TGTGCCAGCAGTAAAACCGGGACAGGGGCGTATGAGCAGTTCTTC. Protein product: CASSKTGTGAYEQFF.